Sequencing of this TCR beta chain was carried out in a study of cytomegalovirus exposure and HLA in healthy donors (dated by TCRdb to the late 2010s). Regarding the research as a whole: According to an earlier analysis of several hundred of the donors, some 170 million T cells yielded roughly 100 million unique TCR beta sequences and 250 to 350 Gb of sequence data. An early release covering roughly 640 HLA-typed donors comprised 250 to 350 gigabases of sequencing data and around 86 million unique TCR sequences. Typing coverage varied by locus: about 629-640 donors for A, B, C, DRB1 and DQB1; approximately 500 for DQA1; over 600 for DPA1; 450 to 480 for DPB1. Using immunosequencing, the study profiled T cell repertoires from 550 to 750 subjects and related those repertoires to cytomegalovirus serostatus. The aim of the study was to test whether cataloging public T cell receptors could identify signatures of past pathogen exposure. HLA typing included class I and class II loci at four-digit resolution. Among around 400 genotyped donors of the cohort, an average of 235,054 unique TCR beta nucleotide sequences were sequenced per donor, roughly 18% of them non-productive. A later genetic analysis used genome-wide SNP genotypes for about 60% of the roughly 700 donors, treating that subset as a discovery cohort. An earlier analysis of approximately 580 of the donors used high-throughput TCR beta sequencing to judge whether each TCR beta V gene segment behaved as functional or pseudogenic. About five DR-DQ haplotypes were treated as single units for association and clustering because of strong linkage in the cohort. Along with the approximately 700-subject first cohort, a separate validation cohort of over a hundred different subjects was used. To predict cytomegalovirus infection status, the study combined high-throughput TCR immunosequencing, statistical association of individual TCRs with disease status, and machine learning. To study patterns of TCR occurrence, a later analysis re-analyzed previously published TCR beta repertoires from around 670 donors and added high-resolution HLA genotyping. In the later analysis, no new phenotypic data were used to find candidate immune exposures; instead, reliance was placed on TCR beta sequences and their occurrence across donors. Donor age, sex, ethnicity and CMV serostatus were collected together with the repertoire data. Every repertoire in the discovery cohort had been generated on one and the same sequencing platform. Among the roughly 370 genotyped donors, under 90% belonged to the genetic ancestry cluster associated with self-reported Caucasian donors.

Via the germline V gene (reference sequence), CDR1 is MNHEY and CDR2 SMNVEV. From its cysteine to its phenylalanine, the CDR3 spans 18 amino acids. The kept DNA is CDR3 alone, 54 bases in frame from the first base. The junction shows trimming of 2 bases on V and 4 bases on J, and the gene matches do not reach 9 bases of it. Libraries came from the immunoSEQ multiplex PCR assay. A mixture of 60 forward primers for TCR Vbeta segments and 13 reverse primers for TCR Jbeta segments was used in the multiplex PCR. A multiplex PCR assay on genomic DNA amplified the CDR3 region of rearranged TCR beta genes. On the Illumina HiSeq System, the amplified TCR beta libraries were sequenced as 87-base-pair reads. The published analysis was carried out like this. A later analysis tallied 75 million to 95 million unique TCR beta chains across the approximately 670 repertoires, and about 10 million of those chains were shared by two or more donors. A nearest-neighbor algorithm error-corrected the raw reads and collapsed the reads into unique sequences, merging closely related sequences to remove PCR and sequencing errors. Alignment of CDR3 sequences to IMGT reference sequences was used to assign V, D and J gene segments. Each retained sequence needed at least a six-nucleotide match to both a V gene segment and a J gene segment. A rearrangement was called productive if the CDR3 had no stop codons and remained in frame with V and J, and every other rearrangement was called non-productive. CDR3 was defined by IMGT convention, running from the second conserved V-encoded cysteine to the conserved J-encoded phenylalanine. The earlier analysis of some 580 of the donors excluded any sequence lacking an unambiguous match to a single V gene segment. In an earlier analysis of several hundred of the donors, a V segment was called functional when productive rearrangements were above 56.7%, and segregating when the standard deviation between donors exceeded 5%. To diagnose cytomegalovirus status from the catalog of TCR beta chain sequences, a statistical classification framework was built. In a later analysis, TCR nucleotide sequences were compared against IMGT/GENE-DB human TR gene sequences so that V and J genes could be assigned. In a later analysis, CDR3 sequences and most-parsimonious VDJ recombination scenarios were assigned using the TCRdist pipeline. A later analysis defined each TCR beta chain by its CDR3 amino acid sequence plus V-gene family, and excluded reads lacking a unique V-gene family. A later analysis removed roughly 590 highly shared, low-generation-probability nucleotide sequences to deal with suspected cross-contamination and a sequencing artifact. For each public chain, a later analysis derived a clonal expansion index from normalized ranks of inferred template counts within each repertoire. In a later analysis, generation probabilities were computed using a VDJ recombination model fitted to out-of-frame rearrangements, and the results were checked against IGoR. A later analysis scored TCR-TCR, TCR-HLA and TCR-CMV co-occurrence with hypergeometric tests, applying a repertoire-size bias correction to TCR pairs. False discovery rates were estimated in a later analysis by permuting HLA or CMV assignments 20 times. A later analysis grouped co-occurring TCRs with DBSCAN, adding TCRdist sequence similarity when clustering within HLA-allele-positive subsets. Repertoires with fewer than 30,000 or more than 120,000 public chains were left out of co-occurrence clustering, as were about 5 repertoires with anomalous nucleotide sharing. In TCRdb, the immuneACCESS table is reduced to in-frame sequences with V and J assigned. These tables do not hold every clone; where another copy was compared, an unresolved V gene accounts for under half, and the others remain unexplained. V and J calls and clone size come straight from that table; D and trimming were deduced from the DNA. Across this sample there are 140,000 or so clones, with about 75% seen only once. 1.5% to 2% of the sample is taken by the ten largest.

Of note for this clone: Its antigen has not been determined. No base qualities exist here, and no much larger clone lies one base off it.

Points the paper makes about the study in general: Roughly uniform sequencing depth across donors was assumed in presence/absence analyses, although this assumption may not hold. A further reported finding was that TCR beta sequences accurately predicted the HLA-A and HLA-B alleles for most subjects in the first cohort. In a later genetic analysis, a missense DCLRE1C variant was associated with V-gene and J-gene trimming of TCR beta chains, and the association was replicated in an independent cohort. A total of fewer than 200 TCR beta chains were listed by the study as associated with cytomegalovirus. The classifier was reported to diagnose cytomegalovirus status with high specificity and sensitivity in both the original and validation cohorts. In an earlier analysis of 587 of the donors, most TCR beta V segments appeared in productive rearrangements about 87% or about 30% of the time, broadly matching IMGT annotations. The cohort was sequenced for TCR beta chains only, and without alpha or paired-chain data the features that could be detected were limited. A later analysis found that most CMV-associated TCR beta chains appeared HLA-restricted, with HLA associations seemingly driven largely by CMV exposure. According to a later analysis, TCR association rates differed among HLA loci, with DRB1 alleles showing the most associated TCRs and HLA-C alleles showing the fewest. Most TCR sequences were seen in very few donors, while some public TCRs were found in many individuals. Several of the top co-occurrence clusters appeared to be linked to parvovirus B19, influenza, CMV and Epstein-Barr virus, according to a later analysis. A group of highly shared sequence variants was considered likely to be a technical artifact of the sequencing pipeline. In vitro tests confirmed that a few of the cytomegalovirus-associated TCR beta chains recognize cytomegalovirus antigens. The authors suggested that the approach could potentially be extended to other disease states and immunological phenotypes. Because HLA typing was missing for some donors at each locus, association tests included only the typed subset. Seventeen rarely observed V segments, including chromosome 9 orphons, were excluded from the earlier analysis of a few hundred of the donors because counts were too low. Some IMGT-functional V segments, including TRBV6-2 and TRBV6-3, could not be distinguished by the 87-base-pair reads and were therefore excluded. Immune exposure information for the cohort was limited to CMV serostatus. Compared with equally common non-associated chains, HLA-associated TCR beta chains in a later analysis were more clonally expanded and had lower generation probabilities. Specific HLA alleles were associated with 15,000 to 20,000 TCR beta sequences at a false discovery rate of 0.05 in a later analysis. According to a later genetic analysis, donors in an Asian-associated ancestry cluster had fewer N-insertions in productive TCRs than the roughly 660-donor mean. Linkage disequilibrium might explain the correlated functional status among segregating V segments, but an unknown experimental factor could not be excluded. When HLA alleles, especially DR and DQ, strongly co-occurred, TCR associations were difficult to assign to individual alleles.

The cohort was made up of approximately 700 healthy bone marrow donors. At the time of sampling, every cohort member was nominally healthy, though immune exposures that went unrecorded were likely present. The donor tested CMV seronegative, placing the donor among the 350 to 400 seronegative members of the cohort. A peripheral blood sample was collected from each donor, and TCR beta sequencing was performed on peripheral blood mononuclear cells. Genomic DNA was extracted from the blood cell samples with the Qiagen DNeasy Blood Extraction Kit. The sequencing input was PBMCs. The sequence derives from a woman in her 30s in good health and CMV-seronegative. The chain couples TRBV27 to TRBJ2-1; 12 bases in between match TRBD2. The CDR3 here reads CASSLSRLAGVGYNEQFF. The nucleotides are TGTGCCAGCAGTTTAAGCCGACTAGCGGGAGTGGGGTACAATGAGCAGTTCTTC.